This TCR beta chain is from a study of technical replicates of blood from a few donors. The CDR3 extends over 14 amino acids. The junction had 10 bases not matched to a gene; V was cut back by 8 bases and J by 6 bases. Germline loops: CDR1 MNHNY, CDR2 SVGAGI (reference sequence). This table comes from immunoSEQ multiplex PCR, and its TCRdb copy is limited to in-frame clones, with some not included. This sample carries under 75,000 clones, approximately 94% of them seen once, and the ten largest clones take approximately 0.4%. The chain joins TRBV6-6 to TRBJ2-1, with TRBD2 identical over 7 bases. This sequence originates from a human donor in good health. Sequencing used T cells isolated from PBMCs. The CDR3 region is CASLSGRESNEQFF. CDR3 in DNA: TGTGCCAGCCTTTCTGGGCGGGAGAGCAATGAGCAGTTCTTC.